These T cell receptor beta chains were read from a single sample in a study of brain T cells in children with intractable seizures. Measured with immunoSEQ multiplex PCR; TCRdb has only the in-frame clones, and not every one. The table has about 350,000 clones, more than 85% seen once. Sequences were derived from peripheral blood, sampled 5 to 6 months after surgery. The receptor source for this set is a boy under three years old with tuberous sclerosis and intractable seizures. CDR3s include the opening cysteine and the closing phenylalanine or tryptophan. Each record gives: J gene, D gene, V gene, CDR3 length, clone size, CDR3 DNA, CDR3 protein. The D gene is left open where the match is weak. A row's size may be missing; if present it is once, few, many or a size class.

>TRBJ2-4|TRBD1|TRBV9|15|.
TGTGCCAGCAGCGAGGGACAGGGGGCGCGAAACATTCAGTACTTC
CASSEGQGARNIQYF
>TRBJ1-5|.|TRBV4-1|17|.
TGCGCCAGCAGCCAAGAGGGGTACTTTTATAGCAATCAGCCCCAGCATTTT
CASSQEGYFYSNQPQHF
>TRBJ2-7|TRBD2|TRBV19|11|.
TGTGCCAGTAGCGGGAGGGGTGAGCAGTACTTC
CASSGRGEQYF
>TRBJ2-5|TRBD1|TRBV19|15|.
TGTGCCAGTAGACCGGGACAGGGGGTCGAAGAGACCCAGTACTTC
CASRPGQGVEETQYF
>TRBJ2-1|.|TRBV9|14|.
TGTGCCAGCAGCCCTACCCCTGGGTCCCATGAGCAGTTCTTC
CASSPTPGSHEQFF
>TRBJ1-2|.|TRBV20-1|13|.
TGCAGTGCTAGTCACAGGGTGGACTATGGCTACACCTTC
CSASHRVDYGYTF
>TRBJ2-1|TRBD1|TRBV2|14|.
TGTGCCAGCAGTTCAGACAGGGCCATGGGTGAGCAGTTCTTC
CASSSDRAMGEQFF
>TRBJ2-1|.|TRBV30|15|.
TGTGCCTGGGAGCCTCTACGCGGGGGCCTAAATGAGCAGTTCTTC
CAWEPLRGGLNEQFF
>TRBJ1-2|.|TRBV4-2|17|.
TGTGCCAGCAGCCAAGTTCGGGGGGCGGGAGCTAACTATGGCTACACCTTC
CASSQVRGAGANYGYTF
>TRBJ1-5|.|TRBV19|13|.
TGTGCCAGTAGTACAGGGCGCAATCAGCCCCAGCATTTT
CASSTGRNQPQHF
>TRBJ2-3|TRBD2|TRBV6-5|15|.
TGTGCCAGCAGGAGATTAGCGGGGGGCACAGATACGCAGTATTTT
CASRRLAGGTDTQYF
>TRBJ2-5|TRBD2|TRBV7-9|16|.
TGTGCCAGCAGCTTCGGGACTAGCGGGAGGGGGGTGACCCAGTACTTC
CASSFGTSGRGVTQYF
>TRBJ1-3|.|TRBV29-1|12|.
TGCAGCGTCCTGGACATTGGAAACACCATATATTTT
CSVLDIGNTIYF
>TRBJ1-1|.|TRBV11-2|13|.
TGTGCCAGCAGCCGAGGGAGGGTCACTGAAGCTTTCTTT
CASSRGRVTEAFF
>TRBJ2-1|.|TRBV4-1|15|.
TGCGCCAGCAGCCTACTGCAGACTGCTAACAATGAGCAGTTCTTC
CASSLLQTANNEQFF
>TRBJ2-7|.|TRBV4-1|17|.
TGCGCCAGCAGCTCAGGGCCCCCCCTAGCCCCGTCCTACGAGCAGTACTTC
CASSSGPPLAPSYEQYF
>TRBJ2-5|.|TRBV6-5|14|.
TGTGCCAGCAGTCCCACAGGGCTCGAGGGGACCCAGTACTTC
CASSPTGLEGTQYF
>TRBJ2-3|.|TRBV29-1|10|.
TGCAGCGTTGAAGTAGATACGCAGTATTTT
CSVEVDTQYF
>TRBJ2-1|.|TRBV30|13|.
TGTGCCTGGAGTGTGACTTGGTACAATGAGCAGTTCTTC
CAWSVTWYNEQFF
>TRBJ2-5|.|TRBV5-1|13|.
TGCGCCAGCAGCTTGGAGGTGTTAGAGACCCAGTACTTC
CASSLEVLETQYF
>TRBJ2-1|TRBD2|TRBV24-1|16|.
TGTGCCACCAGTGATCCCCTAGCGGAGCGCTACAATGAGCAGTTCTTC
CATSDPLAERYNEQFF
>TRBJ2-1|.|TRBV7-9|12|once
TGTGCCAGCAGCTTACCCCTATATGAGCAGTTCTTC
CASSLPLYEQFF
>TRBJ2-3|.|TRBV3-1/TRBV3-2|14|.
TGTGCCAGCAGCCAGGAAACTAGCACAGATACGCAGTATTTT
CASSQETSTDTQYF
>TRBJ1-5|.|TRBV12-3/TRBV12-4|13|few
TGTGCCAGCATGGAACAAGGGAATCAGCCCCAGCATTTT
CASMEQGNQPQHF
>TRBJ2-3|TRBD1|TRBV6-5|16|.
TGTGCCAGCAGTTCGTATGACAGGGAAAGCACAGATACGCAGTATTTT
CASSSYDRESTDTQYF
>TRBJ1-3|.|TRBV14|16|.
TGTGCCAGCAGCCAAGATCTTACAGCCTCTGGAAACACCATATATTTT
CASSQDLTASGNTIYF
>TRBJ1-1|.|TRBV5-6|15|.
TGTGCCAGCAGCTTCGGCCCAGAAGGGAACACTGAAGCTTTCTTT
CASSFGPEGNTEAFF
>TRBJ1-2|.|TRBV7-9|13|.
TGTGCCAGCAGCGAGACGGGTAACTATGGCTACACCTTC
CASSETGNYGYTF
>TRBJ1-2|TRBD1|TRBV5-6|14|.
TGTGCCAGCAGCACCGGGACAGGGATAATCGGCTACACCTTC
CASSTGTGIIGYTF
>TRBJ2-7|.|TRBV19|14|.
TGTGCCAGTAGTATGAAGGCTCTGGCCTACGAGCAGTACTTC
CASSMKALAYEQYF
>TRBJ2-1|TRBD1|TRBV11-3|15|.
TGTGCCAGCAGCTTGGGACAGGGGGTAAGCTATGAGCAGTTCTTC
CASSLGQGVSYEQFF
>TRBJ1-2|.|TRBV19|15|.
TGTGCCAGTAGTCCCGAGAGCCCTAGGATGTATGGCTACACCTTC
CASSPESPRMYGYTF
>TRBJ2-7|.|TRBV4-1|13|.
TGCGCCAGCAGCCCCCAGCTAGGGAACGAGCAGTACTTC
CASSPQLGNEQYF
>TRBJ2-2|TRBD2|TRBV10-3|14|.
TGTGCCATCAAGACTAGCCAGGACACCGGGGAGCTGTTTTTT
CAIKTSQDTGELFF
>TRBJ2-7|.|TRBV9|14|.
TGTGCCAGCAGCGTTTACGGGAGCCTTGACGAGCAGTACTTC
CASSVYGSLDEQYF
>TRBJ2-1|TRBD2|TRBV27|14|.
TGTGCCAGCAGTTTAGGGCTAGCGGGATTTGAGCAGTTCTTC
CASSLGLAGFEQFF
>TRBJ2-3|.|TRBV14|15|.
TGTGCCAGCAGCCATCGACACCCTAGCACAGATACGCAGTATTTT
CASSHRHPSTDTQYF
>TRBJ1-2|.|TRBV4-2|17|once
TGTGCCAGCAGCCCCCAATGTGGGCGAGAAAATGTTTATGGCTACACCTTC
CASSPQCGRENVYGYTF